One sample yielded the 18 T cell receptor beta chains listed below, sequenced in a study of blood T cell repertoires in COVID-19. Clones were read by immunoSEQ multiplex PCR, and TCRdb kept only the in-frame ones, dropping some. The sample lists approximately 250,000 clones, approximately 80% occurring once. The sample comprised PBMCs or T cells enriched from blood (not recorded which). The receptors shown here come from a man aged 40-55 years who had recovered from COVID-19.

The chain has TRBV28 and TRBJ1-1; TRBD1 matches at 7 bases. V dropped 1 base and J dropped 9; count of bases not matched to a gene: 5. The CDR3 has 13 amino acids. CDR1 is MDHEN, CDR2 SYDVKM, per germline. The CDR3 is CASSLLDREKAFF. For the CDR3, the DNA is TGTGCCAGCAGTTTATTAGACAGGGAGAAAGCTTTCTTT.

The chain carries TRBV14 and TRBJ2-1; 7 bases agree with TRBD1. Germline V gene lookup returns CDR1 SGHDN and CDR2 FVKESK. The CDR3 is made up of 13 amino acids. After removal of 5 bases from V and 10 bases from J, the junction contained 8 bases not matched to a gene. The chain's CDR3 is CASSAYRGGEQFF. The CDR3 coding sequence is TGTGCCAGCAGCGCCTACAGGGGCGGGGAGCAGTTCTTC.

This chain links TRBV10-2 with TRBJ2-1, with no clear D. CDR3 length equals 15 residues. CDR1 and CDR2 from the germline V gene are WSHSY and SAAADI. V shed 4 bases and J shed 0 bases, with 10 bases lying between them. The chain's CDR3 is CASSAYPSSYNEQFF. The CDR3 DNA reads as TGCGCCAGCAGTGCGTATCCCAGCTCCTACAATGAGCAGTTCTTC.

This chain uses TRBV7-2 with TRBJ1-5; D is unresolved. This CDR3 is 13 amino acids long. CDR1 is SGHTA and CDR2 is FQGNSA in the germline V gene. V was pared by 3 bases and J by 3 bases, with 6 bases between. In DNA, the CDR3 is TGTGCCAGCAGCTTCCAGTACAATCAGCCCCAGCATTTT. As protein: CASSFQYNQPQHF.

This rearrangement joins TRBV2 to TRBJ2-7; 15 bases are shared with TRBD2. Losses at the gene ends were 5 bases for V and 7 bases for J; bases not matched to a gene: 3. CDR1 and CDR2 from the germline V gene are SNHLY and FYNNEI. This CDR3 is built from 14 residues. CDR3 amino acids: CASSRTSGRGEQYF. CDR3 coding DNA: TGTGCCAGCAGTCGGACTAGCGGGAGGGGTGAGCAGTACTTC.

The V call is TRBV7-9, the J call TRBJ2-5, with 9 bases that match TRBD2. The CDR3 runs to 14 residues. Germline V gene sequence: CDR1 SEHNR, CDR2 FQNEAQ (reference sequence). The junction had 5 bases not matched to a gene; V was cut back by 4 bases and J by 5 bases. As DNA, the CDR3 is TGTGCCAGCAGCTCCAATAGCGGGGGTGAGACCCAGTACTTC. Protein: CASSSNSGGETQYF.

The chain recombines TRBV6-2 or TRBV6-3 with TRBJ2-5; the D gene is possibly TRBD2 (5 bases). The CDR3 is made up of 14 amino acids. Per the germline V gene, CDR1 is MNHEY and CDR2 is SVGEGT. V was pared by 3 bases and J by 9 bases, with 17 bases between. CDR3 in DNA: TGTGCCAGCAGTTATTCGAGGGCGGCTGTTCCCCAGTACTTC. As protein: CASSYSRAAVPQYF.

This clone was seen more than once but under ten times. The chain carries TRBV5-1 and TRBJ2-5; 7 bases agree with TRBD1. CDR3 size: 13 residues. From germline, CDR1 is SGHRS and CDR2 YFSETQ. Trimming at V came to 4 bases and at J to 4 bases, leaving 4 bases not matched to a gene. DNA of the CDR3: TGCGCCAGCAGCCAGGGACAGACAGAGACCCAGTACTTC. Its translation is CASSQGQTETQYF.

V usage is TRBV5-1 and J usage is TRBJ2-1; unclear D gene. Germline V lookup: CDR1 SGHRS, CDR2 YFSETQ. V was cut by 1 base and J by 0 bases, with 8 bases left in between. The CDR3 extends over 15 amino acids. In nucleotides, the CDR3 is TGCGCCAGCAGCTTGACCGCACTCTCCTACAATGAGCAGTTCTTC. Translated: CASSLTALSYNEQFF.

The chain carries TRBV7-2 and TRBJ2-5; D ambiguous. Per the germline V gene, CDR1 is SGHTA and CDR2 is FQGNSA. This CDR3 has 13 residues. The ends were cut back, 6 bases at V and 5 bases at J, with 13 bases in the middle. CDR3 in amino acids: CASSHPPAETQYF. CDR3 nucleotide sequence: TGTGCCAGCAGTCACCCCCCAGCGGAGACCCAGTACTTC.

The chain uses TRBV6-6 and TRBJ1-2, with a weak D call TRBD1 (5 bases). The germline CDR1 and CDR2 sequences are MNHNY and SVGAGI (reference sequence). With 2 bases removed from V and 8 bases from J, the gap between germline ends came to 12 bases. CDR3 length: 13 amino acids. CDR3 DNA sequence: TGTGCCAGCAGTTACGAAGGGGTTCAGGGCTACACCTTC. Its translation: CASSYEGVQGYTF.

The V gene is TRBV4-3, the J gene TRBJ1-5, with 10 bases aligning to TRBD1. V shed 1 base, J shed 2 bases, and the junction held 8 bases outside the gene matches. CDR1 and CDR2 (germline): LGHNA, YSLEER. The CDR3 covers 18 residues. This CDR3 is CASSQGGTGAVGNQPQHF. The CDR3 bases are TGCGCCAGCAGCCAAGGTGGGACAGGGGCGGTAGGCAATCAGCCCCAGCATTTT.

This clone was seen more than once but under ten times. For the CDR3, the DNA is TGTGCCAGTAGAAGGGGACAGGGCGGCACTGAAGCTTTCTTT. This translates into CASRRGQGGTEAFF. The chain joins TRBV19 to TRBJ1-1; the match to TRBD1 covers 9 bases. J was trimmed by 4 bases and V by 6 bases; bases with no gene match: 6. Germline V gene sequence: CDR1 LNHDA, CDR2 SQIVND (reference sequence). This CDR3 contains 14 residues.

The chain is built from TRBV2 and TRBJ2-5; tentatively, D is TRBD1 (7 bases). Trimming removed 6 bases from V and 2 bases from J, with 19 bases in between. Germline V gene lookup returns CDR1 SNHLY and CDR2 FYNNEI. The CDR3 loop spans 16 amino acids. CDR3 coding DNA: TGTGCCAGCAGAGGACAGGAGGGGGCACAGCAAGAGACCCAGTACTTC. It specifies CASRGQEGAQQETQYF.

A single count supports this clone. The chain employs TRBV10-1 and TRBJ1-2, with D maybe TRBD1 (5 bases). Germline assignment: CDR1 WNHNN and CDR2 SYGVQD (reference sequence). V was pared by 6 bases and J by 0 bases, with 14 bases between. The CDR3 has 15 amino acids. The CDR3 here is CASRDTNHPNYGYTF. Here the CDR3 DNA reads TGCGCCAGCAGGGACACCAACCACCCTAACTATGGCTACACCTTC.

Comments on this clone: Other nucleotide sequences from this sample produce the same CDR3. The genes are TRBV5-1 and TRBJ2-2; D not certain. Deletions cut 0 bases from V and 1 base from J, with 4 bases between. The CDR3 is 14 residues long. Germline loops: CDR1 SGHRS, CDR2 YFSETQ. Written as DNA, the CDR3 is TGCGCCAGCAGCTTGGGGCAGAACACCGGGGAGCTGTTTTTT. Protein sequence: CASSLGQNTGELFF.

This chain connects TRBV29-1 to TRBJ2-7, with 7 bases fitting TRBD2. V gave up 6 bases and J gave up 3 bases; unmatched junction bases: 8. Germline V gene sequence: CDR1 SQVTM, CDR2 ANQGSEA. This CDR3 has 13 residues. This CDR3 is CSVGLAANYEQYF. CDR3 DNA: TGCAGCGTGGGGCTAGCGGCAAACTACGAGCAGTACTTC.

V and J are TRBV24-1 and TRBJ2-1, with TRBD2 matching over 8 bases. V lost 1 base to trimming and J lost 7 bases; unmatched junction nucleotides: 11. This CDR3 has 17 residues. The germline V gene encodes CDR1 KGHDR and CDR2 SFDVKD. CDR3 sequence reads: CATSDLAPGLGWNEQFF. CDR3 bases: TGTGCCACCAGTGATTTAGCCCCGGGACTAGGCTGGAATGAGCAGTTCTTC.